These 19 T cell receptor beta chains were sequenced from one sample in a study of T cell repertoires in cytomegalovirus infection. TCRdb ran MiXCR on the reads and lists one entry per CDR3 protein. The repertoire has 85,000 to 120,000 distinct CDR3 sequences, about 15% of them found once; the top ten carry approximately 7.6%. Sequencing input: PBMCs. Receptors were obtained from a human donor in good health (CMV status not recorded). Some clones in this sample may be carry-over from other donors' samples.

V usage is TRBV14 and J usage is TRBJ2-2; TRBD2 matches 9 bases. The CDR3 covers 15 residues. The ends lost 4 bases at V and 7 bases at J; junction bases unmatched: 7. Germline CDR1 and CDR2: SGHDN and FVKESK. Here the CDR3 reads CASSPFSGGGGELFF. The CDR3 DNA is TGTGCCAGCAGCCCCTTTAGCGGGGGAGGCGGGGAGCTGTTTTTT.

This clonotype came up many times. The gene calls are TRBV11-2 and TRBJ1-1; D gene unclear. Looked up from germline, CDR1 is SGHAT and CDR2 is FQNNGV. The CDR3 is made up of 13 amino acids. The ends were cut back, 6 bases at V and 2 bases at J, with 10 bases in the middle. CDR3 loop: CASRQRANTEAFF. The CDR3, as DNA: TGTGCCAGCAGGCAACGGGCCAACACTGAAGCTTTCTTT.

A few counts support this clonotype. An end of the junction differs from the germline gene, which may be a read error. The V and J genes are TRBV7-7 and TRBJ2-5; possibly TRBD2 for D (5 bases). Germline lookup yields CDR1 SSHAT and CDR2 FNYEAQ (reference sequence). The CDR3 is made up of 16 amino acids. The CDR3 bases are TGTGCTAGCAGCTTAGCGCGTGGCAGAGCGCAAGAGACCAAGTACTTC. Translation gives CASSLARGRAQETKYF.

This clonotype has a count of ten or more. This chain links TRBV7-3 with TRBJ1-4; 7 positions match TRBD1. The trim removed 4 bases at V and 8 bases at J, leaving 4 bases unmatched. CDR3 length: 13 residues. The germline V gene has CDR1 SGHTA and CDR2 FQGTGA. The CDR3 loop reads CASSSYRGEKLFF. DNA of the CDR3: TGTGCCAGCAGCTCCTACAGGGGCGAAAAACTGTTTTTT.

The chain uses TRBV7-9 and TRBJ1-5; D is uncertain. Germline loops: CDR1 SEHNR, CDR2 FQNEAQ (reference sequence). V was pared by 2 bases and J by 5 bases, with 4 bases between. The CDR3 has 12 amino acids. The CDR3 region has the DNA TGTGCCAGCAGCTTACCGGATCAGCCCCAGCATTTT. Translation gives CASSLPDQPQHF.

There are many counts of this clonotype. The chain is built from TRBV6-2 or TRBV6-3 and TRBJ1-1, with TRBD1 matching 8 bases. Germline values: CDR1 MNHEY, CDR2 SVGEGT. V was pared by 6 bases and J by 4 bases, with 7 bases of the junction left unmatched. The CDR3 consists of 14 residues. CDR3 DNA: TGTGCCAGCAGGTGGACAGGGTTGACCACTGAAGCTTTCTTT. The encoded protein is CASRWTGLTTEAFF.

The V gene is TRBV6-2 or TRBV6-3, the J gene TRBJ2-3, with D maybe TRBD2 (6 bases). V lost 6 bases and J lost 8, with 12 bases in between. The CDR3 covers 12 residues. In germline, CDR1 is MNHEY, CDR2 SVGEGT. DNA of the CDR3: TGTGCCAGCAGACAGAACGGGGGTACGCAGTATTTT. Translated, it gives CASRQNGGTQYF.

Here the CDR3 DNA reads TGCAGCGATGATTTGGCAGCGGCCGATACGCAGTATTTT. It specifies CSDDLAAADTQYF. The chain has TRBV29-1 and TRBJ2-3; perhaps TRBD2 as D (5 bases). Per the germline V gene, CDR1 is SQVTM and CDR2 is ANQGSEA. The V end was cut by 7 bases, the J end by 6 bases, with 17 bases between. CDR3 size: 13 residues.

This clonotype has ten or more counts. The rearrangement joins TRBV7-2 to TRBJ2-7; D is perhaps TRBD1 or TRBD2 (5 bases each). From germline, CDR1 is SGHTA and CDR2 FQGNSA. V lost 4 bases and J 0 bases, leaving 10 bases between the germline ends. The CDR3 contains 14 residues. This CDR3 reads CASSWMGVSYEQYF. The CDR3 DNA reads TGTGCCAGCAGCTGGATGGGGGTCTCCTACGAGCAGTACTTC.

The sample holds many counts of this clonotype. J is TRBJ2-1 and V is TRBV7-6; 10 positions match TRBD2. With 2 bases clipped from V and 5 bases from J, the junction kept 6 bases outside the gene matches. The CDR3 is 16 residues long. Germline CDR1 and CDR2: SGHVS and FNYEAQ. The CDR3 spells CASSLTLLAGDNEQFF. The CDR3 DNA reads TGTGCCAGCAGCTTAACTCTCCTAGCGGGGGACAATGAGCAGTTCTTC.

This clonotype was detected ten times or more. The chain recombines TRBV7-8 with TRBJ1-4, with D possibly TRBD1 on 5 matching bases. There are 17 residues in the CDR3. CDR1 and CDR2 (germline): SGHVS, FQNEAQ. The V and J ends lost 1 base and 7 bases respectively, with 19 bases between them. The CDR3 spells CASSLDDPGDSSEKLFF. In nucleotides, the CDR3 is TGTGCCAGCAGCTTAGATGATCCGGGGGATTCGAGTGAAAAACTGTTTTTT. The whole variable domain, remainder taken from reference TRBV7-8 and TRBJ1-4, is GAGVSQSPRYKVAKRGQDVALRCDPISGHVSLFWYQQALGQGPEFLTYFQNEAQLDKSGLPSDRFFAERPEGSVSTLKIQRTQQEDSAVYLCASSLDDPGDSSEKLFFGSGTQLSVL.

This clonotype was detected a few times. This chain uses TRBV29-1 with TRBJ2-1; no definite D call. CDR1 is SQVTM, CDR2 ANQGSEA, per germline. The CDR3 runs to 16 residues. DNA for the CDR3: TGCAGTGGCCTCTGGGTAACCCCTGGCGCCTACAATGAGCAGTTCTTC. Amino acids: CSGLWVTPGAYNEQFF.

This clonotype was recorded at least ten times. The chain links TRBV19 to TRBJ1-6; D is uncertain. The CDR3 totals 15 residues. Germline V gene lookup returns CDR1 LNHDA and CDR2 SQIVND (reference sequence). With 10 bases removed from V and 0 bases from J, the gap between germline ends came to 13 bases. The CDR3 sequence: CATRKGISYNSPLHF. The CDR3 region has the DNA TGTGCCACTCGAAAGGGTATCTCCTATAATTCACCCCTCCACTTT.

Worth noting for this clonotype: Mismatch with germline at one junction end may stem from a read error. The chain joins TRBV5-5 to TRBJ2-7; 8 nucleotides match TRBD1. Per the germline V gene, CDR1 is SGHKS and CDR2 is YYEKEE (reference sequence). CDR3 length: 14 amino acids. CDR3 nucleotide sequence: TGTGCCAGCAGCTGGACAGGGAGCTCCTACGAGCGGTACTTC. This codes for CASSWTGSSYERYF. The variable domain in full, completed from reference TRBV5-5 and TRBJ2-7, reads DAGVTQSPTHLIKTRGQQVTLRCSPISGHKSVSWYQQVLGQGPQFIFQYYEKEERGRGNFPDRFSARQFPNYSSELNVNALLLGDSALYLCASSWTGSSYERYFGPGTRLTVT.

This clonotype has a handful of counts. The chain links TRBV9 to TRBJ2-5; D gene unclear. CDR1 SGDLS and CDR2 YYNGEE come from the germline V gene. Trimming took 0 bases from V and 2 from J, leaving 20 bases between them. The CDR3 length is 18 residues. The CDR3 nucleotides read TGTGCCAGCAGCGTAGTTAGGACGCATCGAGCCTCACAAGAGACCCAGTACTTC. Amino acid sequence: CASSVVRTHRASQETQYF.

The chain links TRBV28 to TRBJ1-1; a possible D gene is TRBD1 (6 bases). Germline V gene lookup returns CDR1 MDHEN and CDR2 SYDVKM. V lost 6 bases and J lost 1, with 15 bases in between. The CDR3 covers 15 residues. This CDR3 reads CASSRPGGQNTEAFF. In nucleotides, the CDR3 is TGTGCCAGCAGCCGTCCCGGGGGCCAGAACACTGAAGCTTTCTTT. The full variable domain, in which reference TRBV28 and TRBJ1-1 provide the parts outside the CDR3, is DVKVTQSSRYLVKRTGEKVFLECVQDMDHENMFWYRQDPGLGLRLIYFSYDVKMKEKGDIPEGYSVSREKKERFSLILESASTNQTSMYLCASSRPGGQNTEAFFGQGTRLTVV.

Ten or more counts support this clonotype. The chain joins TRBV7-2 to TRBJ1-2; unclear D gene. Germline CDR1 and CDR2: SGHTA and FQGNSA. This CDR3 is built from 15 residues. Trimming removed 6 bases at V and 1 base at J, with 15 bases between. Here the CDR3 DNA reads TGTGCCAGCAGACAAGGTGGGGTAGTTAACTATGGCTACACCTTC. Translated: CASRQGGVVNYGYTF.

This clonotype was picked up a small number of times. The CDR3 here is CASSFSGTGELFF. The CDR3 coding sequence is TGTGCCAGCAGCTTTTCCGGTACCGGGGAGCTGTTTTTT. This chain links TRBV5-4 with TRBJ2-2; D remains unclear. From germline, CDR1 is SGHNT and CDR2 YYREEE (reference sequence). The CDR3 consists of 13 residues. Trimming removed 2 bases at V and 5 bases at J, with 7 bases between.

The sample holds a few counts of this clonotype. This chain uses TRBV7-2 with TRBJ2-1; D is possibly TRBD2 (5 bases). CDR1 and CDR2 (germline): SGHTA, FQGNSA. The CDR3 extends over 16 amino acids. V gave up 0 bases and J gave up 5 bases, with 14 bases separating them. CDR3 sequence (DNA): TGTGCCAGCAGCTTAGCACGGGCGGGCCCGAACAATGAGCAGTTCTTC. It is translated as CASSLARAGPNNEQFF.